This T cell receptor (beta chain) appears in the sequencing data of a study of T cells in Graves' hyperthyroidism and ophthalmopathy. This CDR3 has 15 amino acids. Per the germline V gene, CDR1 is SGHVS and CDR2 is FQNEAQ. Trimming took 6 bases from V and 6 from J; bases not matched to a gene: 9. Researchers defined stable Graves' hyperthyroidism as no ophthalmopathy progression within 18 months. Hyperthyroidism patients were newly diagnosed, had disease duration under 2 months, and were aged 18 to 65 years. Clinical symptoms, serum thyroxine, TRAb, thyroid ultrasound and orbital computed tomography established diagnosis. Ten or more counts support this clonotype. Authors of the study amplified TCR beta CDR3 regions from RNA transcripts. The HTBI primer set was used in a first-round RT-PCR of the TCR CDR3. TCRdb called the multiplex PCR reads again in MiXCR, with one record for every CDR3 protein. The repertoire holds around 580,000 distinct CDR3 sequences, with roughly 17% as singletons.

Sequencing was done on a sample of blood. The V gene is TRBV7-8, the J gene TRBJ2-3; 10 nucleotides match TRBD2. This clonotype originated in a woman aged 18-29 years with Graves' hyperthyroidism. In DNA form, the CDR3 reads TGTGCCAGCAGACGCCAGCGGGGGGGACCCGATACGCAGTATTTT. Translating gives CASRRQRGGPDTQYF.